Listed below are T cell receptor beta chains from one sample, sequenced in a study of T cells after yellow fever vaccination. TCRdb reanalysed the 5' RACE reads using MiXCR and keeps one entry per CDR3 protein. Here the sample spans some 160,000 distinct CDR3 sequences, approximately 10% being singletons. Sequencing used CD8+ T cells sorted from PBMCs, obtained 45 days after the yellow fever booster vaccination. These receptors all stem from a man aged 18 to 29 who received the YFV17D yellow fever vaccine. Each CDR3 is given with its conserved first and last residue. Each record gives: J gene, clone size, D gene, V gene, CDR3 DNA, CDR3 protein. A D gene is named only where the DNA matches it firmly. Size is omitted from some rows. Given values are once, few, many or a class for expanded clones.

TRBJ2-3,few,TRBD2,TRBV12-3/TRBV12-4,TGTGCCAGCAGTCCCGGGACTAGCGGGGGTGTTGGTACAGATACGCAGTATTTT,CASSPGTSGGVGTDTQYF
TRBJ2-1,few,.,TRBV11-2,TGTGCCAGCCGCCGTTTCGAGGGGGGATACAATGAGCAGTTCTTC,CASRRFEGGYNEQFF
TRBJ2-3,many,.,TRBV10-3,TGTGCCATTTCGACTGACACAGATACGCAGTATTTT,CAISTDTDTQYF
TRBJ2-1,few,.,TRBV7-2,TGTGCCAGCGGCTTGCCCCGGAGTGGGGGCTATTACAATGAGCAGTTCTTC,CASGLPRSGGYYNEQFF
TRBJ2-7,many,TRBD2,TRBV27,TGTGCCAGCAGTTTCCGCGGGGGAACGTACGAGCAGTACTTC,CASSFRGGTYEQYF
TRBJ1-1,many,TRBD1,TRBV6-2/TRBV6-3,TGTGCCAGCAGGGGCAGGACAGGGGCCACTGAAGCTTTCTTT,CASRGRTGATEAFF
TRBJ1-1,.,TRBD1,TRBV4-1,TGCGCCAGCAGCCAAGGAACAGGGGCGGCTGAAGCTTTCTTT,CASSQGTGAAEAFF
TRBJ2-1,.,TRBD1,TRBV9,TGTGCCAGCAGCCCAGGAACCCGGGACAGGGTCAATGAGCAGTTCTTC,CASSPGTRDRVNEQFF
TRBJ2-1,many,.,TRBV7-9,TGTGCCAGCAGCTTAGGTGCGGGGACCGCCTACAATGAGCAGTTCTTC,CASSLGAGTAYNEQFF
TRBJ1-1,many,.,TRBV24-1,TGTGCCACCAGTGATGGTCTAGGTGAAGCTTTCTTT,CATSDGLGEAFF
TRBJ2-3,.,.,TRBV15,TGTGCCACCAGCAGAGGAGATACGCAGTATTTT,CATSRGDTQYF
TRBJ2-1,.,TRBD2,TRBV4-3,TGCGCCAGCAGCCAAGATGACGGTAGCGGGGGCAATGAGCAGTTCTTC,CASSQDDGSGGNEQFF
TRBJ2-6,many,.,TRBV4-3,TGCGCCAGCAGCCAAGATCAGAAGGGACCCTCTGGGGCCAACGTCCTGACTTTC,CASSQDQKGPSGANVLTF
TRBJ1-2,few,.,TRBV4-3,TGCGCCAGCAGCGATGGGGGGGGCGGCACGTATGGCTACACCTTC,CASSDGGGGTYGYTF
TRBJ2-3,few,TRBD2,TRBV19,TGTGCCAGTAGTACACGACTAGCGGGGAAGGGAGATACGCAGTATTTT,CASSTRLAGKGDTQYF
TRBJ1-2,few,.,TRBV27,TGTGCCAGCAGTTCCGGCCACGGGTATGGCTACACCTTC,CASSSGHGYGYTF